Shown below are 18 T cell receptor beta chains from a single sample sequenced in a study of cytomegalovirus exposure and HLA in healthy donors. A multiplex PCR was run with 60 Vbeta primers and 13 Jbeta primers. Clones were sequenced by immunoSEQ multiplex PCR, and TCRdb holds only the in-frame ones, with some missing. Of under 90,000 clones listed, over 60% are singletons. Sequenced: PBMCs. All receptors derive from a man aged 35 to 55 in good health and CMV-seropositive.

V usage is TRBV7-3 and J usage is TRBJ2-1, with TRBD2 matching over 9 bases. The CDR3 loop spans 15 amino acids. J gave up 2 bases and V 4 bases, and 3 bases lay outside the gene matches. Germline CDR1 is SGHTA and CDR2 is FQGTGA. CDR3: CASSSGLAPYNEQFF. The CDR3 nucleotides read TGTGCCAGCAGCTCCGGACTAGCGCCCTACAATGAGCAGTTCTTC.

For the CDR3, the DNA is TGTGCCAGCTCACCACTGGCTACCGGGGAGCTGTTTTTT. Encoded protein: CASSPLATGELFF. This chain connects TRBV18 to TRBJ2-2; D gene ambiguous. Trimming pared 1 base from V and 5 bases from J, leaving 5 bases between. The CDR3 sequence is 13 residues long. Germline values: CDR1 KGHSH, CDR2 LQKENI.

The chain couples TRBV7-9 to TRBJ2-2; no clear D gene. Germline lookup yields CDR1 SEHNR and CDR2 FQNEAQ (reference sequence). This CDR3 has 13 amino acids. Trimming left V 7 bases short and J 2 bases short, with 8 bases between. The CDR3 loop is CASKTVNTGELFF. CDR3 in DNA: TGTGCCAGCAAAACAGTCAACACCGGGGAGCTGTTTTTT.

The chain has TRBV5-5 and TRBJ1-1; tentatively, D is TRBD1 (5 bases). Germline V CDR1 and CDR2: SGHKS, YYEKEE (reference sequence). With 3 bases removed from V and 7 bases from J, the gap between germline ends came to 10 bases. This CDR3 has 12 residues. The CDR3 region is CASSYDRFEAFF. DNA for the CDR3: TGTGCCAGCAGCTATGACAGATTTGAAGCTTTCTTT.

The chain uses TRBV30 and TRBJ1-6; D unclear. The V end lost 1 base, the J end lost 6 bases, and 7 bases lay between the germline ends. The CDR3 extends over 13 amino acids. CDR1 and CDR2 from the germline V gene are GTSNPN and SVGIG (reference sequence). The CDR3, as DNA: TGTGCCTGGAGTGAACAGATTAATTCACCCCTCCACTTT. Its translation is CAWSEQINSPLHF.

This clone showed up just a few times. The chain has TRBV28 and TRBJ2-7; 9 nucleotides agree with TRBD1. The germline gives CDR1 MDHEN, CDR2 SYDVKM. The junction had 21 bases not matched to a gene; V was cut back by 5 bases and J by 13 bases. This CDR3 region has 16 residues. The chain's CDR3 is CASSKILGQGSYERYF. The CDR3 bases are TGTGCCAGCAGTAAAATCCTAGGACAGGGGTCCTACGAGCGATACTTC.

This clone showed up just a few times. The genes are TRBV19 and TRBJ1-5, with D possibly TRBD1 on 5 matching bases. The CDR3 totals 13 residues. V lost 3 bases to trimming and J lost 3 bases, with 6 bases between them. From germline, CDR1 is LNHDA and CDR2 SQIVND (reference sequence). The CDR3 is CASSMTDNQPQHF. The DNA for the CDR3 is TGTGCCAGTAGTATGACAGACAATCAGCCCCAGCATTTT.

The V gene is TRBV2, the J gene TRBJ2-2, with a possible D match to TRBD1 (6 bases). The CDR3 contains 15 residues. Trimming removed 3 bases from V and 6 bases from J, with 14 bases in between. CDR1 and CDR2 (germline): SNHLY, FYNNEI. Written as DNA, the CDR3 is TGTGCCAGCAGTGATAGGCAGGGGTCGCCCGGGGAGCTGTTTTTT. Translating gives CASSDRQGSPGELFF.

The V gene is TRBV4-2, the J gene TRBJ1-1, with 9 bases matching TRBD1. V was pared by 1 base and J by 3 bases, with 3 bases of the junction left unmatched. From germline, CDR1 is LGHNA and CDR2 YNFKEQ. This CDR3 contains 15 residues. The CDR3 DNA sequence: TGTGCCAGCAGCCAAGGACAGGGGGTGGACACTGAAGCTTTCTTT. Protein product: CASSQGQGVDTEAFF.

The chain recombines TRBV9 with TRBJ2-7, with TRBD1 identical over 8 bases. This CDR3 spans 15 amino acids. After removal of 0 bases from V and 5 bases from J, the junction contained 7 bases not matched to a gene. Germline V gives CDR1 SGDLS, CDR2 YYNGEE. The CDR3 is CASSVGSAGGHEQYF. The CDR3 nucleotides are TGTGCCAGCAGCGTAGGCTCGGCAGGGGGCCACGAGCAGTACTTC.

The chain carries TRBV5-1 and TRBJ1-1; perhaps TRBD1 as D (5 bases). The CDR3 loop spans 17 amino acids. Germline V CDR1 and CDR2: SGHRS, YFSETQ. The germline V and J ends were trimmed by 1 base and 6 bases, with 22 bases remaining between them. The CDR3 sequence is CASSLLPDTRGVAEAFF. CDR3 DNA sequence: TGCGCCAGCAGCTTGTTACCGGACACCCGAGGTGTGGCTGAAGCTTTCTTT.

The V gene is TRBV6-5, the J gene TRBJ1-2; TRBD1 matches 8 bases. The CDR3 runs to 14 residues. Trimming cost V 6 bases and J 3 bases; bases outside gene matches: 6. Germline CDR1 and CDR2: MNHEY and SVGAGI. CDR3 in amino acids: CASRTGGQDYGYTF. CDR3 coding DNA: TGTGCCAGCAGGACGGGGGGACAGGACTATGGCTACACCTTC.

The chain has TRBV6-5 and TRBJ2-3; TRBD1 matches at 8 bases. V shed 6 bases and J 3 bases; nucleotides not matched to a gene: 8. This CDR3 comprises 15 residues. Germline CDR1 is MNHEY and CDR2 is SVGAGI. The CDR3 region is CASSSGTGNTDTQYF. DNA of the CDR3: TGTGCCAGCAGCTCCGGGACAGGCAATACAGATACGCAGTATTTT.

A word on this clone: The sample carries other DNA sequences with the same CDR3. The rearrangement links TRBV11-2 to TRBJ1-1; no clear D gene. The V and J ends lost 1 base and 2 bases respectively, with 8 bases between them. Looked up from germline, CDR1 is SGHAT and CDR2 is FQNNGV. The CDR3 totals 14 residues. Here the CDR3 reads CASSLVGGNTEAFF. In DNA form, the CDR3 reads TGTGCCAGCAGCTTAGTTGGCGGCAACACTGAAGCTTTCTTT.

The chain combines TRBV30 with TRBJ1-2; D may be TRBD1 (5 bases). Germline values: CDR1 GTSNPN, CDR2 SVGIG (reference sequence). V was pared by 4 bases and J by 8 bases, with 14 bases between. The CDR3 contains 12 residues. DNA for the CDR3: TGTGCCTGGACCTTGGGGGGTGGAGGCTACACCTTC. It is translated as CAWTLGGGGYTF.

This sequence joins TRBV7-9 and TRBJ2-7; TRBD2 agrees at 8 bases. CDR1 and CDR2 (germline): SEHNR, FQNEAQ (reference sequence). With V trimmed by 5 bases and J by 4 bases, 10 bases remained unmatched. The CDR3 has 15 amino acids. In DNA form, the CDR3 reads TGTGCCAGCAGCATAAGTGGCAGCGGGGGATACGAGCAGTACTTC. It is translated as CASSISGSGGYEQYF.

This clone was observed a few times. The chain links TRBV29-1 to TRBJ1-1; a weak D match, TRBD1 (6 bases). Trimming removed 4 bases from V and 3 bases from J, with 9 bases in between. The CDR3 consists of 12 residues. Germline assignment: CDR1 SQVTM and CDR2 ANQGSEA. The CDR3 DNA follows: TGCAGCGTTGGGACAGCTTACACTGAAGCTTTCTTT. This codes for CSVGTAYTEAFF.

There are a few counts of this clone. This chain links TRBV6-6 with TRBJ1-2, with D possibly being TRBD1 (5 bases). Trimming removed 4 bases from V and 0 bases from J, with 12 bases in between. CDR1 and CDR2 (germline): MNHNY, SVGAGI (reference sequence). This CDR3 comprises 15 residues. The CDR3 here is CASSFSDISNYGYTF. The CDR3 coding sequence is TGTGCCAGCAGTTTCTCGGACATTTCTAACTATGGCTACACCTTC.